Below are 26 T cell receptor beta chains sequenced from a single sample in a study of regulatory T cells in long-lasting Graves disease. Time point noted: newly diagnosed GD, antithyroid drugs for less than 3 months. Extracted PBMC RNA gave rise to the TCR library. CDR3 regions were amplified by Arm-PCR using iRepertoire HTBI primers to build TCR beta libraries. Each CDR3 protein gets one entry after TCRdb re-called the multiplex PCR reads with MiXCR. The sample includes 360,000 or so distinct CDR3 sequences, about a sixth of them seen just once. The same data also contributed to another study, on T cells in Graves' hyperthyroidism and ophthalmopathy.

Specimen: peripheral blood mononuclear cells (PBMCs), collected at new diagnosis, from a patient treated with antithyroid drugs. The receptors were sampled from a man between 40 and 49 years old with Graves disease.

This clonotype was counted between two and nine times. The chain uses TRBV20-1 and TRBJ1-3; unclear D gene. V shed 0 bases and J shed 2 bases, with 17 bases lying between them. The CDR3 consists of 17 residues. CDR1 is DFQATT, CDR2 SNEGSKA, per germline (reference sequence). The CDR3, as DNA: TGCAGTGCTAGAGACAGGCGGCTGCTGGTCACTGGAAACACCATATATTTT. Translated, it gives CSARDRRLLVTGNTIYF.

This clonotype was seen only a few times. V is TRBV28 and J is TRBJ1-2; D is possibly TRBD1 (5 bases). Germline lookup yields CDR1 MDHEN and CDR2 SYDVKM. CDR3 length equals 15 residues. Trimming shortened V by 1 base and J by 1 base, and 10 bases separated the two germline ends. The CDR3 DNA reads as TGTGCCAGCAGTTTATCGGGGCAGGATAACTATGGCTACACCTTC. This sequence encodes CASSLSGQDNYGYTF.

The rearrangement uses TRBV10-3 and TRBJ1-3; D may be TRBD1 (6 bases). Trimming cost V 3 bases and J 2 bases, with 8 bases left between them. CDR1 and CDR2 from the germline V gene are ENHRY and SYGVKD. The CDR3 contains 14 residues. CDR3 DNA sequence: TGTGCCATCAGTGACGGGACAACTGGAAACACCATATATTTT. Translated, it gives CAISDGTTGNTIYF.

For this clonotype: A much larger clone lies one base from this, so it may be a read error. This rearrangement joins TRBV11-3 to TRBJ1-2, with TRBD1 matching over 10 bases. This CDR3 is 17 amino acids long. V gave up 4 bases and J gave up 7 bases; unmatched junction bases: 15. Germline V gene sequence: CDR1 SGHNT, CDR2 YENEEA. CDR3 DNA sequence: TGTGCCAGCAGCTCTGCAAGACCCGGGACAGGGGAGCCTGGCTACACCTTC. This gives the protein CASSSARPGTGEPGYTF.

CDR3 coding DNA: TGTGCCAGCAGCCCCTCGAGACAGGGTAGATACAATGAGCAGTTCTTC. This gives the protein CASSPSRQGRYNEQFF. V and J are TRBV7-3 and TRBJ2-1, with TRBD1 matching over 7 bases. The V gene's germline CDR1 is SGHTA and CDR2 FQGTGA. J lost 4 bases, V lost 5 bases, and 11 bases had no gene match. The CDR3 length is 16 residues. The whole variable domain, remainder taken from reference TRBV7-3 and TRBJ2-1, is GAGVSQTPSNKVTEKGKYVELRCDPISGHTALYWYRQSLGQGPEFLIYFQGTGAADDSGLPNDRFFAVRPEGSVSTLKIQRTERGDSAVYLCASSPSRQGRYNEQFFGPGTRLTVL.

In this sample, this clonotype turned up many times. The V gene is TRBV10-3, the J gene TRBJ2-1; 7 nucleotides agree with TRBD1. V shed 8 bases and J 4 bases; nucleotides not matched to a gene: 11. The CDR3 has 15 residues. From germline, CDR1 is ENHRY and CDR2 SYGVKD. The CDR3 protein is CAIGQTGARYNEQFF. DNA for the CDR3: TGTGCCATCGGACAAACAGGGGCCCGTTACAATGAGCAGTTCTTC.

This clonotype was seen only a few times. This may come from a read error, since a much larger clone is one base off. The rearrangement uses TRBV2 and TRBJ2-1; D gene ambiguous. V lost 2 bases, J lost 8 bases, and 13 bases lay in between. This CDR3 has 14 residues. The germline gives CDR1 SNHLY, CDR2 FYNNEI. In DNA, the CDR3 is TGTGCCAGCAGTGAAAGGATGGTCGGCGATGAGCAGTTCTTC. Translating it yields CASSERMVGDEQFF.

The chain employs TRBV6-1 and TRBJ1-6; perhaps TRBD1 as D (5 bases). Germline V gene sequence: CDR1 MNHNS, CDR2 SASEGT. This CDR3 spans 15 amino acids. V was shortened by 6 bases and J by 7 bases, with 16 bases between the two germline ends. CDR3 sequence reads: CASRAPGGLNSPLHF. CDR3 DNA sequence: TGTGCCAGCAGAGCCCCCGGGGGGTTGAATTCACCCCTCCACTTT.

This clonotype was detected only a few times. The chain recombines TRBV12-3 or TRBV12-4 with TRBJ2-1; 8 nucleotides match TRBD1. This CDR3 comprises 15 residues. Trimming removed 6 bases from V and 12 bases from J; junction bases left unmatched: 16. The CDR3 reads CASSALGQATSGQFF. DNA for the CDR3: TGTGCCAGCAGCGCCTTGGGACAGGCGACATCAGGGCAGTTCTTC.

This clonotype was seen a handful of times. The V and J genes are TRBV14 and TRBJ2-5; D ambiguous. CDR1 is SGHDN and CDR2 is FVKESK in the germline V gene. Trimming cost V 2 bases and J 2 bases, with 3 bases left between them. CDR3 size: 12 residues. CDR3 in amino acids: CASSQPQETQYF. For the CDR3, the DNA is TGTGCCAGCAGCCAACCACAAGAGACCCAGTACTTC.

This clonotype was recorded at least ten times. The gene calls are TRBV2 and TRBJ1-2, with TRBD1 identical over 7 bases. This CDR3 has 13 residues. The J segment lost 4 bases and the V segment lost 6 bases, leaving 5 bases of the junction unmatched. Germline loops: CDR1 SNHLY, CDR2 FYNNEI. The CDR3 DNA is TGTGCCAGCAGAAGACAGGGCTTCTATGGCTACACCTTC. Its protein is CASRRQGFYGYTF.

The rearrangement links TRBV5-4 to TRBJ2-3; TRBD2 aligns across 9 bases. The V gene's germline CDR1 is SGHNT and CDR2 YYREEE (reference sequence). J gave up 2 bases and V 3 bases, and 4 bases lay outside the gene matches. The CDR3 totals 15 residues. The CDR3 sequence is CASSWSGGFTDTQYF. CDR3 bases: TGTGCCAGCAGCTGGAGCGGGGGGTTCACAGATACGCAGTATTTT.

This clonotype was seen at least ten times. V gene TRBV11-2 combines with J gene TRBJ1-1, with 7 bases identical to TRBD1. From germline, CDR1 is SGHAT and CDR2 FQNNGV. The junction had 7 bases not matched to a gene; V was cut back by 5 bases and J by 4 bases. The CDR3 sequence is 14 residues long. CDR3 DNA: TGTGCCAGCAGCCCCGACAGGGTCTCCACTGAAGCTTTCTTT. Translated: CASSPDRVSTEAFF.

The chain employs TRBV20-1 and TRBJ1-6; D uncertain. Germline V CDR1 and CDR2: DFQATT, SNEGSKA (reference sequence). The CDR3 has 19 amino acids. V dropped 3 bases and J dropped 4 bases, with 25 bases sitting between them. CDR3 sequence (DNA): TGCAGTGCTAGTTGGACGGGAAAGACTTTGAGCTCTTATAATTCACCCCTCCACTTT. Amino acids: CSASWTGKTLSSYNSPLHF.

This clonotype came up a few times. J is TRBJ1-6 and V is TRBV7-9, with no clear D. This CDR3 region has 14 residues. The V and J ends lost 5 bases and 3 bases respectively, with 8 bases between them. CDR1 is SEHNR and CDR2 is FQNEAQ in the germline V gene (reference sequence). DNA of the CDR3: TGTGCCAGCAGCAATGAGGACTATAATTCACCCCTCCACTTT. Protein sequence: CASSNEDYNSPLHF.

The V gene is TRBV6-2 or TRBV6-3, the J gene TRBJ2-1; TRBD2 is a possible D gene (5 bases). Germline V gene data show CDR1 as MNHEY and CDR2 as SVGEGT. The CDR3 spans 12 residues. Trimming took off 2 bases at V and 8 bases at J, with 7 bases between the two ends. CDR3 nucleotide sequence: TGTGCCAGCAGTTACCTCGGGGATGAGCAGTTCTTC. Translation gives CASSYLGDEQFF.

This clonotype was seen many times. This rearrangement joins TRBV20-1 to TRBJ1-1; possibly TRBD1 for D (6 bases). Trimming took off 6 bases at V and 2 bases at J, with 7 bases between the two ends. Looked up from germline, CDR1 is DFQATT and CDR2 is SNEGSKA (reference sequence). The CDR3 covers 11 residues. The CDR3 DNA reads as TGCAGTGCCAGGGGTAACACTGAAGCTTTCTTT. This gives the protein CSARGNTEAFF.

This clonotype has just a few counts. DNA of the CDR3: TGCGCCAGCAGCGAGCAGTCTCAAGAGACCCAGTACTTC. Protein sequence: CASSEQSQETQYF. The rearrangement uses TRBV5-1 and TRBJ2-5; D ambiguous. Trimming shortened V by 4 bases and J by 2 bases, and 9 bases separated the two germline ends. The length of the CDR3 is 13 residues. Germline values: CDR1 SGHRS, CDR2 YFSETQ.

This clonotype showed up many times. The CDR3 region is CASSPALQREQYF. CDR3 bases: TGTGCCAGCTCCCCTGCTTTACAACGCGAGCAGTACTTC. This sequence joins TRBV28 and TRBJ2-7; D ambiguous. Germline CDR1 and CDR2: MDHEN and SYDVKM. This CDR3 region has 13 residues. V was trimmed by 8 bases and J by 6 bases, leaving 17 bases between them.

This clonotype has a count of ten or more. The chain is built from TRBV28 and TRBJ2-1; D could derive from TRBD1 or TRBD2 (6 bases each). V lost 4 bases to trimming and J lost 0 bases, with 13 bases between them. The germline gives CDR1 MDHEN, CDR2 SYDVKM. This CDR3 contains 16 residues. CDR3 nucleotides: TGTGCCAGCAGTTCCTGGGGGGCGAGCTCCTACAATGAGCAGTTCTTC. Translation: CASSSWGASSYNEQFF.

This clonotype was recorded at least ten times. The genes are TRBV6-1 and TRBJ2-7, with D tentatively TRBD1 (5 bases). Germline values: CDR1 MNHNS, CDR2 SASEGT. Trimming removed 2 bases at V and 0 bases at J, with 8 bases between. CDR3 length: 14 residues. The CDR3 protein is CASSEPGLSYEQYF. The CDR3 DNA sequence: TGTGCCAGCAGTGAACCAGGGCTCTCCTACGAGCAGTACTTC.

In its sample, this clonotype was seen many times. The rearrangement joins TRBV28 to TRBJ2-7; D might be TRBD1 or TRBD2, each matching 5 bases. V shed 5 bases and J shed 3 bases, with 14 bases lying between them. Looked up from germline, CDR1 is MDHEN and CDR2 is SYDVKM. This CDR3 contains 14 residues. The CDR3 DNA reads as TGTGCCAGCAGTGACTGGGACGGCAACTACGAGCAGTACTTC. It translates to CASSDWDGNYEQYF. Full variable domain (rest looked up from reference TRBV28 and TRBJ2-7): DVKVTQSSRYLVKRTGEKVFLECVQDMDHENMFWYRQDPGLGLRLIYFSYDVKMKEKGDIPEGYSVSREKKERFSLILESASTNQTSMYLCASSDWDGNYEQYFGPGTRLTVT.

V is TRBV7-7 and J is TRBJ2-1; D perhaps matches TRBD2 (7 bases). The ends were cut back, 9 bases at V and 8 bases at J, with 20 bases in the middle. The germline gives CDR1 SSHAT, CDR2 FNYEAQ (reference sequence). The CDR3 totals 14 residues. Here the CDR3 reads CARSPTRGGDEQFF. DNA of the CDR3: TGTGCCAGGAGCCCCACTAGGGGGGGCGATGAGCAGTTCTTC.

This clonotype was seen at least ten times. This chain's CDR3 is CASSSPGQGVSYEQYF. The CDR3, as DNA: TGTGCCAGCAGCTCCCCGGGACAGGGGGTTTCCTACGAGCAGTACTTC. This chain connects TRBV7-2 to TRBJ2-7, with 11 bases identical to TRBD1. Germline trimming cut 4 bases from V and 1 base from J; bases unmatched to any gene: 6. The CDR3 contains 16 residues. Germline CDR1 reads SGHTA; CDR2 reads FQGNSA.

The table lists this clonotype with many counts. This chain joins TRBV20-1 and TRBJ2-7; TRBD1 matches 9 bases. V shed 0 bases, J shed 8 bases, and the junction held 2 bases outside the gene matches. Germline assignment: CDR1 DFQATT and CDR2 SNEGSKA (reference sequence). This CDR3 region has 12 residues. The CDR3 sequence: CSARDHRGQQYF. CDR3 bases: TGCAGTGCTAGAGATCACAGGGGGCAGCAGTACTTC.

This clonotype turned up a few times. The genes are TRBV7-9 and TRBJ2-1; 9 positions agree with TRBD1. The CDR3 loop spans 16 amino acids. From germline, CDR1 is SEHNR and CDR2 FQNEAQ (reference sequence). Unmatched junction bases numbered 10, after V lost 4 bases and J lost 6 bases. CDR3 in amino acids: CASSSRDRVIGNEQFF. Written as DNA, the CDR3 is TGTGCCAGCAGCTCGAGGGACAGGGTTATAGGCAATGAGCAGTTCTTC.